The 28 T cell receptor beta chains presented below share a single source sample, sequenced in a study of shared clonotypes between healthy human individuals (TCRdb year 2020). The library was made by the immunoSEQ multiplex PCR assay. The clones in this table, taken by TCRdb from immuneACCESS, are in-frame only. Not every clone is retained; where verified, under half of the shortfall comes from an unresolved V gene, and the cause of the rest is unknown. The sample profile shows more than 550,000 clones; roughly 72% of them were found once. Around 1.7% of the sample is held by the ten biggest clonotypes. The specimen sequenced was memory CD4+ T cells sorted from blood. The cell subset or site tag for this specimen amounts to: CD45RA-negative fraction. The receptors were sampled from a woman in her twenties or thirties in good health.

The rearrangement uses TRBV7-6 and TRBJ2-7; 10 bases match TRBD2. Germline V gene sequence: CDR1 SGHVS, CDR2 FNYEAQ. The CDR3 totals 18 residues. Trimming at V came to 1 base and at J to 1 base, leaving 10 bases not matched to a gene. CDR3 bases: TGTGCCAGCAGCTTAGTCGGTCCGGCTAGCGGGAGTTCCTACGAGCAGTACTTC. This sequence encodes CASSLVGPASGSSYEQYF.

The chain uses TRBV6-6 and TRBJ2-4; D is undetermined. The CDR3 totals 12 residues. Germline values: CDR1 MNHNY, CDR2 SVGAGI (reference sequence). The V end lost 5 bases, the J end lost 10 bases, and 12 bases lay between the germline ends. CDR3 nucleotides: TGTGCCAGCAGTCCTTCGAGTTTTATTCAGTACTTC. Its protein is CASSPSSFIQYF.

This clone was seen a handful of times. V gene TRBV6-6 combines with J gene TRBJ2-1; D possibly corresponds to TRBD1 (6 bases). This CDR3 region has 13 residues. Looked up from germline, CDR1 is MNHNY and CDR2 is SVGAGI (reference sequence). V was clipped by 6 bases and J by 5 bases, with 11 bases between them. CDR3 DNA: TGTGCCAGCAGAACGGGACAAAACAATGAGCAGTTCTTC. Translation: CASRTGQNNEQFF.

In its sample, this clone was seen a few times. The genes are TRBV5-1 and TRBJ2-5; 14 nucleotides align to TRBD2. V trimming: 0 bases; J trimming: 3 bases; junction bases outside the gene matches: 1. Germline assignment: CDR1 SGHRS and CDR2 YFSETQ. CDR3 size: 16 residues. In DNA, the CDR3 is TGCGCCAGCAGCTTGGGGGGACTAGCGGGAGAAGAGACCCAGTACTTC. Protein: CASSLGGLAGEETQYF. Supplemented by reference TRBV5-1 and TRBJ2-5, the full variable domain reads KAGVTQTPRYLIKTRGQQVTLSCSPISGHRSVSWYQQTPGQGLQFLFEYFSETQRNKGNFPGRFSGRQFSNSRSEMNVSTLELGDSALYLCASSLGGLAGEETQYFGPGTRLLVL.

The chain uses TRBV7-2 and TRBJ2-1, with 7 nucleotides matching TRBD1. Germline V lookup: CDR1 SGHTA, CDR2 FQGNSA. The CDR3 runs 13 residues. Trimming at V came to 6 bases and at J to 8 bases, leaving 7 bases not matched to a gene. The CDR3 DNA reads TGTGCCAGCAGTCGACAGGGTAGGTATGAGCAGTTCTTC. This translates into CASSRQGRYEQFF.

On this clone itself: Other DNA sequences in this sample translate to the same CDR3. The chain recombines TRBV29-1 with TRBJ2-5; weak D call: TRBD1 (5 bases). The CDR3 contains 12 residues. The V end was cut by 6 bases, the J end by 1 base, with 9 bases between. Germline V gives CDR1 SQVTM, CDR2 ANQGSEA. The CDR3 sequence: CSVRDSQETQYF. The DNA for the CDR3 is TGCAGCGTGCGAGACAGCCAAGAGACCCAGTACTTC. The variable domain in full, with the rest retrieved from reference TRBV29-1 and TRBJ2-5, is SAVISQKPSRDICQRGTSLTIQCQVDSQVTMMFWYRQQPGQSLTLIATANQGSEATYESGFVIDKFPISRPNLTFSTLTVSNMSPEDSSIYLCSVRDSQETQYFGPGTRLLVL.

The chain recombines TRBV6-5 with TRBJ2-7; 10 bases match TRBD2. Germline V CDR1 and CDR2: MNHEY, SVGAGI. Trimming at V came to 6 bases and at J to 5 bases, leaving 7 bases not matched to a gene. The CDR3 consists of 14 residues. This chain's CDR3 is CASRLAGEVHEQYF. In DNA form, the CDR3 reads TGTGCCAGCAGGCTAGCGGGAGAAGTTCACGAGCAGTACTTC.

The J gene is TRBJ1-6, the V gene TRBV19; D is unresolved. This CDR3 has 15 residues. Germline lookup yields CDR1 LNHDA and CDR2 SQIVND (reference sequence). V gave up 5 bases and J gave up 7 bases, with 15 bases separating them. CDR3 amino acids: CASSVKTVANSPLHF. The CDR3 coding sequence is TGTGCCAGTAGTGTGAAGACGGTTGCCAATTCACCCCTCCACTTT.

The V call is TRBV6-1, the J call TRBJ1-1; the D is unclear. The V gene's germline CDR1 is MNHNS and CDR2 SASEGT. The CDR3 loop spans 14 amino acids. V gave up 3 bases and J gave up 0 bases, with 8 bases separating them. CDR3 sequence reads: CASSDPSLNTEAFF. In DNA form, the CDR3 reads TGTGCCAGCAGTGACCCCAGTTTGAACACTGAAGCTTTCTTT.

This sequence joins TRBV19 and TRBJ2-2; a possible D gene is TRBD1 (7 bases). Trimming pared 6 bases from V and 7 bases from J, leaving 12 bases between. The CDR3 spans 13 residues. The germline V gene encodes CDR1 LNHDA and CDR2 SQIVND (reference sequence). CDR3 amino acids: CASRDREDGELFF. As DNA, the CDR3 is TGTGCCAGTAGAGACAGGGAGGACGGGGAGCTGTTTTTT. The full variable domain, rest sourced from reference TRBV19 and TRBJ2-2, is DGGITQSPKYLFRKEGQNVTLSCEQNLNHDAMYWYRQDPGQGLRLIYYSQIVNDFQKGDIAEGYSVSREKKESFPLTVTSAQKNPTAFYLCASRDREDGELFFGEGSRLTVL.

In its sample, this clone was seen a few times. DNA for the CDR3: TGTGCCAGCAGCCGAATGAGGGATACGCAGTATTTT. Translated, it gives CASSRMRDTQYF. The J gene is TRBJ2-3, the V gene TRBV7-8, with no clear D. The CDR3 runs 12 residues. Germline values: CDR1 SGHVS, CDR2 FQNEAQ. The ends were cut back, 5 bases at V and 6 bases at J, with 9 bases in the middle.

This rearrangement joins TRBV5-1 to TRBJ2-7; the match to TRBD1 covers 11 bases. The junction had 7 bases not matched to a gene; V was cut back by 4 bases and J by 4 bases. CDR1 and CDR2 from the germline V gene are SGHRS and YFSETQ. This CDR3 spans 15 amino acids. DNA for the CDR3: TGCGCCAGCAGCGATCGGACAGGGGGCTGGTACGAGCAGTACTTC. This encodes CASSDRTGGWYEQYF.

The chain joins TRBV6-1 to TRBJ2-7; weak D call: TRBD2 (5 bases). Trimming left V 1 base short and J 3 bases short, with 13 bases between. This CDR3 is 15 amino acids long. Germline V gene lookup returns CDR1 MNHNS and CDR2 SASEGT. CDR3 DNA: TGTGCCAGCAGTGAAGGTGGCGGGCCCCTCTACGAGCAGTACTTC. Its translation: CASSEGGGPLYEQYF.

The chain is built from TRBV6-5 and TRBJ1-1; 7 bases match TRBD1. Germline-derived CDR1 and CDR2 are MNHEY and SVGAGI. This CDR3 contains 13 residues. After removal of 0 bases from V and 8 bases from J, the junction contained 3 bases not matched to a gene. The CDR3 region has the DNA TGTGCCAGCAGTTACTCCAAGGACAGGGAAGCTTTCTTT. Amino acid sequence: CASSYSKDREAFF.

V and J are TRBV5-4 and TRBJ2-6; tentative D call: TRBD2 (6 bases). There are 16 residues in the CDR3. The V end lost 0 bases, the J end lost 2 bases, and 9 bases lay between the germline ends. The germline V gene encodes CDR1 SGHNT and CDR2 YYREEE (reference sequence). The CDR3 loop is CASSLVGEAGANVLTF. CDR3 nucleotide sequence: TGTGCCAGCAGCTTGGTCGGGGAGGCTGGGGCCAACGTCCTGACTTTC.

The chain employs TRBV29-1 and TRBJ1-1; the D gene is possibly TRBD1 (5 bases). Trimming removed 6 bases at V and 5 bases at J, with 22 bases between. This CDR3 is built from 15 residues. The germline gives CDR1 SQVTM, CDR2 ANQGSEA. The CDR3 DNA sequence: TGCAGCGTCGTCCCGGGGTCGGGTGAGGGGACTGAAGCTTTCTTT. Translating gives CSVVPGSGEGTEAFF. Looking up the rest from reference TRBV29-1 and TRBJ1-1 gives the full variable domain: SAVISQKPSRDICQRGTSLTIQCQVDSQVTMMFWYRQQPGQSLTLIATANQGSEATYESGFVIDKFPISRPNLTFSTLTVSNMSPEDSSIYLCSVVPGSGEGTEAFFGQGTRLTVV.

For this clone: Other nucleotide sequences from this sample produce the same CDR3. The gene calls are TRBV7-9 and TRBJ2-5; D not resolved. This CDR3 comprises 14 residues. Trimming cost V 5 bases and J 1 base, with 11 bases left between them. Germline V gives CDR1 SEHNR, CDR2 FQNEAQ (reference sequence). The CDR3 is CASSLRAGQETQYF. The CDR3 DNA sequence: TGTGCCAGCAGCCTCCGGGCAGGCCAAGAGACCCAGTACTTC.

V is TRBV18 and J is TRBJ2-2; maybe TRBD1 (6 bases). The CDR3 runs to 15 residues. Germline V gene sequence: CDR1 KGHSH, CDR2 LQKENI. Trimming took 6 bases from V and 1 from J, leaving 12 bases between them. CDR3 coding DNA: TGTGCCAGCTCTTCCGGGACATTGAACACCGGGGAGCTGTTTTTT. This translates into CASSSGTLNTGELFF.

The chain joins TRBV29-1 to TRBJ2-1; the D is unclear. CDR1 is SQVTM, CDR2 ANQGSEA, per germline. The CDR3 contains 14 residues. V was cut by 6 bases and J by 0 bases, with 12 bases left in between. CDR3 sequence reads: CSVIGWGSYNEQFF. The CDR3 DNA reads as TGCAGCGTGATTGGTTGGGGCTCCTACAATGAGCAGTTCTTC.

The rearrangement links TRBV6-6 to TRBJ2-5; no reliable D call. V lost 5 bases, J lost 0 bases, and 7 bases lay in between. The CDR3 runs 13 residues. Germline V gives CDR1 MNHNY, CDR2 SVGAGI (reference sequence). Here the CDR3 reads CASSKQNQETQYF. The CDR3 nucleotides are TGTGCCAGCAGTAAGCAGAACCAAGAGACCCAGTACTTC.

V usage is TRBV4-1 and J usage is TRBJ2-2, with D tentatively TRBD1 (5 bases). V lost 4 bases and J lost 0, with 12 bases in between. The germline V gene has CDR1 MGHRA and CDR2 YSYEKL. The CDR3 extends over 16 amino acids. For the CDR3, the DNA is TGCGCCAGCAGCCCCAGGGTGGGCGCGAACACCGGGGAGCTGTTTTTT. This codes for CASSPRVGANTGELFF.

The V gene is TRBV2, the J gene TRBJ1-1; perhaps TRBD1 as D (6 bases). There are 15 residues in the CDR3. Germline V lookup: CDR1 SNHLY, CDR2 FYNNEI. V was shortened by 6 bases and J by 4 bases, with 18 bases between the two germline ends. CDR3 in amino acids: CASSEMTGTLTEAFF. Written as DNA, the CDR3 is TGTGCCAGCAGCGAGATGACAGGTACCCTCACTGAAGCTTTCTTT.

The chain joins TRBV18 to TRBJ1-1; D not resolved. Germline V gene data show CDR1 as KGHSH and CDR2 as LQKENI. The CDR3 contains 15 residues. Trimming cost V 2 bases and J 1 base, with 11 bases left between them. The CDR3 here is CASSPSAATNTEAFF. The DNA for the CDR3 is TGTGCCAGCTCACCAAGCGCAGCGACGAACACTGAAGCTTTCTTT. The full variable domain, rest sourced from reference TRBV18 and TRBJ1-1, is NAGVMQNPRHLVRRRGQEARLRCSPMKGHSHVYWYRQLPEEGLKFMVYLQKENIIDESGMPKERFSAEFPKEGPSILRIQQVVRGDSAAYFCASSPSAATNTEAFFGQGTRLTVV.

V and J are TRBV7-2 and TRBJ1-1; D might be TRBD1 (6 bases). CDR3 length equals 14 residues. Trimming cost V 2 bases and J 4 bases, with 11 bases left between them. The germline gives CDR1 SGHTA, CDR2 FQGNSA. In DNA form, the CDR3 reads TGTGCCAGCAGCTTATTACAGGGTGTCACTGAAGCTTTCTTT. This sequence encodes CASSLLQGVTEAFF.

The chain uses TRBV5-3 and TRBJ2-7; 7 bases map to TRBD1. TRBV5-3 is recorded as an ORF, its role being uncertain. The ends lost 4 bases at V and 1 base at J; junction bases unmatched: 11. The CDR3 totals 16 residues. The CDR3 loop is CARSPRPGQQSYEQYF. DNA for the CDR3: TGTGCCAGAAGCCCACGCCCGGGACAGCAATCCTACGAGCAGTACTTC.

The J gene is TRBJ2-1, the V gene TRBV28; D is perhaps TRBD2 (5 bases). Looked up from germline, CDR1 is MDHEN and CDR2 is SYDVKM. The germline V and J ends were trimmed by 4 bases and 3 bases, with 13 bases remaining between them. This CDR3 has 15 residues. CDR3 residues: CASSSSGSGYNEQFF. CDR3 in DNA: TGTGCCAGCAGTTCCTCTGGGAGCGGCTACAATGAGCAGTTCTTC.

The chain employs TRBV7-9 and TRBJ2-7; 11 bases are a match to TRBD2. V lost 3 bases to trimming and J lost 6 bases; unmatched junction nucleotides: 4. Looked up from germline, CDR1 is SEHNR and CDR2 is FQNEAQ (reference sequence). The CDR3 runs to 14 residues. The CDR3 DNA reads TGTGCCAGCAGCTTTACTAGCGGGAGCCGCGAGCAGTACTTC. Amino acids: CASSFTSGSREQYF.

CDR3 region: CASSPQTGSGNTIYF. CDR3 nucleotide sequence: TGCGCCAGCAGCCCACAGACAGGTTCTGGAAACACCATATATTTT. The chain couples TRBV5-1 to TRBJ1-3, with D perhaps matching TRBD1 (6 bases). CDR3 length equals 15 residues. V lost 4 bases to trimming and J lost 1 base, with 12 bases between them. Germline assignment: CDR1 SGHRS and CDR2 YFSETQ.